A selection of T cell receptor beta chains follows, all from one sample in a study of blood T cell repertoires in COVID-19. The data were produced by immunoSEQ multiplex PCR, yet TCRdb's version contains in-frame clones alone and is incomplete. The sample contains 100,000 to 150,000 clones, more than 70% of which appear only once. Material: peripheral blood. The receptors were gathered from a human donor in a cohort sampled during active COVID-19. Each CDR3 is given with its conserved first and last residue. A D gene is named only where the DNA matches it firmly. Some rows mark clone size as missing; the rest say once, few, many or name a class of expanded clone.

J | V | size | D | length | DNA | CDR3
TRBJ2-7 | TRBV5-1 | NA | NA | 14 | TGCGCCAGCAGCCTTACCCCAGGATCTTACGAGCAGTACTTC | CASSLTPGSYEQYF
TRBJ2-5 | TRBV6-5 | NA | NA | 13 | TGTGCCAGCGGCCGGGACACAGAAGAGACCCAGTACTTC | CASGRDTEETQYF
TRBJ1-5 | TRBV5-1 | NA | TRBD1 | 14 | TGCGCCAGCAGCTTGGGACAGGGATCGGAGCCCCAGCATTTT | CASSLGQGSEPQHF
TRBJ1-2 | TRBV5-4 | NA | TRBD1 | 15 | TGTGCCAGCAGCCACTACAGGGGGCCTAACTATGGCTACACCTTC | CASSHYRGPNYGYTF
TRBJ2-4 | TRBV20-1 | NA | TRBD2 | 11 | TGCAGTGCTGGACTAGATGTCATTCAGTACTTC | CSAGLDVIQYF
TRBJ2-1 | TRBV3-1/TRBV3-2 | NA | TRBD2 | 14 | TGTGCCAGCAGCCTCCCGGGAGGGGCCGATGAGCAGTTCTTC | CASSLPGGADEQFF
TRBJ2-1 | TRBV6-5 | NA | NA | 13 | TGTGCCAGCAGTTATAACCGGGACAATGAGCAGTTCTTC | CASSYNRDNEQFF
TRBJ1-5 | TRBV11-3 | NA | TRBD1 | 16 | TGTGCCAGCAGCTTAGGGACAGGGATTTCCAATCAGCCCCAGCATTTT | CASSLGTGISNQPQHF
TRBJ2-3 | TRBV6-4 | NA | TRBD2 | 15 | TGTGCCAGCAGCTATCTAGCGGGGGGGCGGAATACGCAGTATTTT | CASSYLAGGRNTQYF
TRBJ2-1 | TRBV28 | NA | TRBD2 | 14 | TGTGCCAGCAGCACCGGGACTAGCCCCAATGAGCAGTTCTTC | CASSTGTSPNEQFF
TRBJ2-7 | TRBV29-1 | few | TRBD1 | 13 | TGCAGCTTCAGGACAGGGTTTACCTACGAGCAGTACTTC | CSFRTGFTYEQYF
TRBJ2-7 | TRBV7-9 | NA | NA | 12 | TGTGCCAGCAGCTCTAGACAGAACGAGCAGTACTTC | CASSSRQNEQYF
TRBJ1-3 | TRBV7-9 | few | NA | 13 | TGTGCCAGCAGCTCCAGTCAAATCGACACCATATATTTT | CASSSSQIDTIYF
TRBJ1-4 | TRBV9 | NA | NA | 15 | TGTGCCAGCAGCGCCTCCGGGGCAACTAATGAAAAACTGTTTTTT | CASSASGATNEKLFF
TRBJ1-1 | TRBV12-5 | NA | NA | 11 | TGTGCTAGTGGTTTGCTACGGGAAGCTTTCTTT | CASGLLREAFF
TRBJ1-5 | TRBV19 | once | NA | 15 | TGTGCCAGTAGTAGCACAGGCTATAGCAATCAGCCCCAGCATTTT | CASSSTGYSNQPQHF
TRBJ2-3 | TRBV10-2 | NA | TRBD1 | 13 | TGCGCCAGCGGGACAGGGCGCACAGATACGCAGTATTTT | CASGTGRTDTQYF
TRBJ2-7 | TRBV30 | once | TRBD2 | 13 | TGTGCCGTCGGATGCGGGAGCTCCTACGAGCAGTACTTC | CAVGCGSSYEQYF
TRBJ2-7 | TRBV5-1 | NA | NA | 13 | TGCGCCAGCAGGGACTTGGGATCCTACGAGCAGTACTTC | CASRDLGSYEQYF
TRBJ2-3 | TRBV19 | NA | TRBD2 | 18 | TGTGCCAGCTCACCGGGACTAGCGGGCGCAGTGGTCACAGATACGCAGTATTTT | CASSPGLAGAVVTDTQYF
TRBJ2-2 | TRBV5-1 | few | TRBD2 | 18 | TGCGCCAGCAGCTTGCGGCTAGCGGGGGCCTTTAACACCGGGGAGCTGTTTTTT | CASSLRLAGAFNTGELFF
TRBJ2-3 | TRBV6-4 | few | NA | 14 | TGTGCCAGCAGTGACGGTAGCGGAGGGGATACGCAGTATTTT | CASSDGSGGDTQYF
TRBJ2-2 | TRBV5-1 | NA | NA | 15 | TGCGCCAGCAGCTTGGTATCCCAGGACACCGGGGAGCTGTTTTTT | CASSLVSQDTGELFF
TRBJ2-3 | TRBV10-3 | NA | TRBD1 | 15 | TGTGCCATCAGTCCTATAACAGGGGGCACTTTTACGCAGTATTTT | CAISPITGGTFTQYF
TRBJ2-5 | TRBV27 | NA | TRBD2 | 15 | TGTGCCAGCCGACCGGGAGGGACGGGGCAAGAGACCCAGTACTTC | CASRPGGTGQETQYF
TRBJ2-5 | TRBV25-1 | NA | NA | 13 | TGTGCCAGCAGTGAACATCGGCAAGAGACCCAGTACTTC | CASSEHRQETQYF
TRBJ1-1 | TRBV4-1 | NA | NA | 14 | TGCGCCAGCAGCGAACCTGGGGGCCGGACTGAAGCTTTCTTT | CASSEPGGRTEAFF
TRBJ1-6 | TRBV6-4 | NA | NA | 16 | TGTGCCAGCAGTGACTCGGGACAAGAGCCCAATTCACCCCTCCACTTT | CASSDSGQEPNSPLHF
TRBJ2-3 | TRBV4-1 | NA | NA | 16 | TGCGCCAGCAGCCAAGCCGAGGCTATCCGGGCAGATACGCAGTATTTT | CASSQAEAIRADTQYF
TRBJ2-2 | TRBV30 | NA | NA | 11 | TGTGCCTGGAATGGCCCCGGGGAGCTGTTTTTT | CAWNGPGELFF
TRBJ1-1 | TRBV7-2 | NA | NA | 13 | TGTGCCAGCAGCTTAGACCCCGGGACAGAAGCTTTCTTT | CASSLDPGTEAFF
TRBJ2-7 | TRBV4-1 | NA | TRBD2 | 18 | TGCGCCAGCAGCTTGGGAGGACTAGCGGGGGTAACTACCTACGAGCAGTACTTC | CASSLGGLAGVTTYEQYF
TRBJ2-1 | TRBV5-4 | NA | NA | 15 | TGTGCCAGCAGTTCCGGGCAACTTCGGGAGCTTGAGCAGTTCTTC | CASSSGQLRELEQFF
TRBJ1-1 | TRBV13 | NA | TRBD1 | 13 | TGTGCCAGCAGCTTAGGTGGGACAGTTGAAGCTTTCTTT | CASSLGGTVEAFF
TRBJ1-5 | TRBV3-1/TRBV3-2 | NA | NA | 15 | TGTGCCAGCAGCCTAGGACAGATGGATTATCAGCCCCAGCATTTT | CASSLGQMDYQPQHF
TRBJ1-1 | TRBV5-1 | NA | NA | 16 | TGCGCCAGCAGCTCGCACACCTTGAAGTTGAACACTGAAGCTTTCTTT | CASSSHTLKLNTEAFF
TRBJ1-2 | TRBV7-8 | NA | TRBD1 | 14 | TGTGCCAGCAGACCTCAGGGGGCTAACTATGGCTACACCTTC | CASRPQGANYGYTF
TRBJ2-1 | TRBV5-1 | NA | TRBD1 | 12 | TGCGCCAGCTCCGGACAGGGCAATGAGCAGTTCTTC | CASSGQGNEQFF
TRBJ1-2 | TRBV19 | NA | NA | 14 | TGTGCCAGTAGTATAGAGTCAGGGTACTATGGCTACACCTTC | CASSIESGYYGYTF
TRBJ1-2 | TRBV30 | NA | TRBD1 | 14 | TGTGCCTGGAGTTCCGGGACAGGGGCCCATGGCTACACCTTC | CAWSSGTGAHGYTF
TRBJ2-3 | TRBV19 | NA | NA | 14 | TGTGCCAGTACCCTAAGCCGGGGTTCAGATACGCAGTATTTT | CASTLSRGSDTQYF